These 23 T cell receptor beta chains share one sample of origin, sequenced in a study of early T cells in non-severe SARS-CoV-2 infection. Using its own MiXCR run on the 5' RACE reads, TCRdb lists one record per CDR3 protein. The sample consists of tens of thousands of distinct CDR3 sequences, about 5.3% of them appearing once. The material sequenced was whole blood. These receptor sequences come from an adult who was a healthcare worker with PCR-confirmed SARS-CoV-2 infection or an uninfected control (not recorded which).

This clonotype came up many times. The V call is TRBV12-3 or TRBV12-4, the J call TRBJ2-3, with no clear D. Trimming removed 6 bases from V and 4 bases from J, with 8 bases in between. CDR3 length: 12 amino acids. The CDR3 nucleotides read TGTGCCAGCAGCCCCACATCAGATACGCAGTATTTT. It is translated as CASSPTSDTQYF.

This clonotype has only a few counts. With a much larger clone just one base away, this may be a read error. The chain is built from TRBV20-1 and TRBJ1-2, with D possibly matching TRBD1 (5 bases). Germline CDR1 DFQATT, CDR2 SNEGSKA (reference sequence). The length of the CDR3 is 15 residues. Trimming pared 6 bases from V and 2 bases from J, leaving 19 bases between. DNA for the CDR3: TGCAGTGCCACACTGGGGCATGGGGCAAACTATGGCTACACCTTC. Translated: CSATLGHGANYGYTF.

This clonotype was observed many times. The rearrangement links TRBV5-4 to TRBJ2-3; TRBD1 is a possible D gene (6 bases). With 3 bases removed from V and 1 base from J, the gap between germline ends came to 15 bases. Germline CDR1 and CDR2: SGHNT and YYREEE (reference sequence). The CDR3 runs 16 residues. The DNA for the CDR3 is TGTGCCAGCAGCTCCTACAGGGTGGGACGCACAGATACGCAGTATTTT. The encoded protein is CASSSYRVGRTDTQYF.

The J gene is TRBJ2-5, the V gene TRBV7-2, with TRBD2 as a possible D gene (5 bases). CDR3 length: 15 residues. Germline assignment: CDR1 SGHTA and CDR2 FQGNSA. The V gene lost 1 base and the J gene lost 5 bases, with 14 bases spanning the gap. This CDR3 reads CASSLGFGLRETQYF. The CDR3 DNA is TGTGCCAGCAGCTTAGGATTCGGACTGCGGGAGACCCAGTACTTC.

This clonotype occurred many times. CDR3 residues: CSAEPNDRGNQPQHF. The CDR3 nucleotides are TGCAGTGCCGAGCCCAACGACAGGGGAAATCAGCCCCAGCATTTT. The chain uses TRBV20-1 and TRBJ1-5; TRBD1 aligns across 8 bases. Germline lookup yields CDR1 DFQATT and CDR2 SNEGSKA (reference sequence). This CDR3 comprises 15 residues. J was trimmed by 4 bases and V by 6 bases; bases with no gene match: 11.

There are many counts of this clonotype. The gene calls are TRBV6-1 and TRBJ1-3; D gene ambiguous. Trimming removed 1 base at V and 2 bases at J, with 12 bases between. The germline V gene encodes CDR1 MNHNS and CDR2 SASEGT. The CDR3 extends over 16 amino acids. CDR3 nucleotide sequence: TGTGCCAGCAGTGAAGGGTTGGGAGAGGCTGGAAACACCATATATTTT. This gives the protein CASSEGLGEAGNTIYF.

This clonotype was seen a handful of times. This sequence joins TRBV4-3 and TRBJ2-5; either TRBD1 or TRBD2 may fit D (5 bases each). Germline V CDR1 and CDR2: LGHNA, YSLEER. V was pared by 1 base and J by 4 bases, with 10 bases between. This CDR3 region has 14 residues. The CDR3 region is CASSQARDRETQYF. CDR3 in DNA: TGCGCCAGCAGCCAAGCACGGGACCGAGAGACCCAGTACTTC.

This clonotype has at least ten counts. V is TRBV7-6 and J is TRBJ2-2; D remains ambiguous. This CDR3 has 14 amino acids. V lost 5 bases to trimming and J lost 2 bases, with 9 bases between them. The germline CDR1 and CDR2 sequences are SGHVS and FNYEAQ. The CDR3 DNA follows: TGTGCCAGCAGCCTGGGTAGTAACACCGGGGAGCTGTTTTTT. Translating gives CASSLGSNTGELFF. The full variable domain, with the rest looked up from reference TRBV7-6 and TRBJ2-2, is GAGVSQSPRYKVTKRGQDVALRCDPISGHVSLYWYRQALGQGPEFLTYFNYEAQQDKSGLPNDRFSAERPEGSISTLTIQRTEQRDSAMYRCASSLGSNTGELFFGEGSRLTVL.

This clonotype was detected ten times or more. The gene calls are TRBV20-1 and TRBJ2-7; D tentatively fits TRBD1 or TRBD2 (5 bases each). There are 14 residues in the CDR3. Germline V gene data show CDR1 as DFQATT and CDR2 as SNEGSKA (reference sequence). The V end lost 4 bases, the J end lost 0 bases, and 13 bases lay between the germline ends. CDR3 amino acids: CSAMGTQPSYEQYF. The CDR3 DNA reads TGCAGTGCTATGGGGACCCAGCCCTCCTACGAGCAGTACTTC.

This clonotype was seen many times. The genes are TRBV20-1 and TRBJ2-3, with 11 bases lining up with TRBD2. The germline CDR1 and CDR2 sequences are DFQATT and SNEGSKA (reference sequence). The CDR3 spans 15 residues. With 1 base clipped from V and 8 bases from J, the junction kept 8 bases outside the gene matches. The CDR3 DNA follows: TGCAGTGCTAGAGCAGGACTAGCGGGTGCAGCTACGCAGTATTTT. Translated, it gives CSARAGLAGAATQYF.

In this sample, this clonotype turned up many times. The J gene is TRBJ2-3, the V gene TRBV20-1, with TRBD2 identical over 9 bases. V shed 2 bases and J 5 bases; nucleotides not matched to a gene: 5. The CDR3 runs 14 residues. CDR1 is DFQATT, CDR2 SNEGSKA, per germline (reference sequence). The CDR3 DNA reads as TGCAGTGCTAGATGGAGCGGGGGGTTAGATACGCAGTATTTT. This codes for CSARWSGGLDTQYF.

This clonotype was observed many times. This chain's CDR3 is CASSPPSGRWQPQHF. DNA of the CDR3: TGTGCCAGCAGTCCCCCCAGCGGTCGATGGCAGCCCCAGCATTTT. The chain joins TRBV28 to TRBJ1-5, with D unclear. The CDR3 sequence is 15 residues long. The V and J ends lost 5 bases and 7 bases respectively, with 18 bases between them. CDR1 is MDHEN, CDR2 SYDVKM, per germline.

The rearrangement uses TRBV5-4 and TRBJ2-7; 11 bases fit TRBD2. The ends lost 4 bases at V and 2 bases at J; junction bases unmatched: 8. Germline V lookup: CDR1 SGHNT, CDR2 YYREEE (reference sequence). The length of the CDR3 is 16 residues. The CDR3 coding sequence is TGTGCCAGCAGCCCGGCCGGGACTAGCGGAACCTACGAGCAGTACTTC. This codes for CASSPAGTSGTYEQYF.

This clonotype was counted at least ten times. The genes are TRBV2 and TRBJ2-3, with 7 bases identical to TRBD1. J gave up 9 bases and V 8 bases, and 5 bases lay outside the gene matches. This CDR3 has 11 residues. Germline CDR1 reads SNHLY; CDR2 reads FYNNEI. CDR3 region: CASGNRGTQYF. CDR3 bases: TGTGCCAGCGGAAACAGGGGAACGCAGTATTTT.

This clonotype has only a few counts. This sequence joins TRBV5-4 and TRBJ2-3; D uncertain. Trimming stripped 0 bases from V and 4 bases from J, with 9 bases between. The CDR3 extends over 14 amino acids. CDR1 and CDR2 from the germline V gene are SGHNT and YYREEE (reference sequence). CDR3 protein: CASSLVLGPDTQYF. DNA of the CDR3: TGTGCCAGCAGCTTGGTGCTAGGACCAGATACGCAGTATTTT.

This clonotype was counted ten times or more. This sequence joins TRBV7-9 and TRBJ1-5; D not resolved. The V gene's germline CDR1 is SEHNR and CDR2 FQNEAQ (reference sequence). The CDR3 is 14 amino acids. V lost 3 bases and J 3 bases, leaving 9 bases between the germline ends. Here the CDR3 DNA reads TGTGCCAGCAGCTTTGCCGGGAACAATCAGCCCCAGCATTTT. Protein: CASSFAGNNQPQHF.

This clonotype was counted at least ten times. J is TRBJ1-2 and V is TRBV3-1; a possible D gene is TRBD1 (5 bases). There are 15 residues in the CDR3. V gave up 4 bases and J gave up 5 bases, with 17 bases separating them. CDR1 is LGHDT, CDR2 YNNKEL, per germline (reference sequence). CDR3 protein: CASSPPTSGGYGYTF. The CDR3 region has the DNA TGTGCCAGCAGCCCCCCCACGTCGGGGGGTTATGGCTACACCTTC. Using reference TRBV3-1 and TRBJ1-2 for the parts outside the CDR3, the full variable domain is DTAVSQTPKYLVTQMGNDKSIKCEQNLGHDTMYWYKQDSKKFLKIMFSYNNKELIINETVPNRFSPKSPDKAHLNLHINSLELGDSAVYFCASSPPTSGGYGYTFGSGTRLTVV.

The J gene is TRBJ1-6, the V gene TRBV6-6; D is perhaps TRBD1 (6 bases). From germline, CDR1 is MNHNY and CDR2 SVGAGI (reference sequence). Trimming removed 5 bases from V and 7 bases from J, with 9 bases in between. There are 13 residues in the CDR3. Here the CDR3 reads CASSQGLNSPLHF. The CDR3 coding sequence is TGTGCCAGCAGTCAGGGGTTGAATTCACCCCTCCACTTT.

The chain employs TRBV18 and TRBJ1-1; TRBD1 might be the D (6 bases). Germline V lookup: CDR1 KGHSH, CDR2 LQKENI. The CDR3 is 15 amino acids. The V and J ends lost 4 bases and 4 bases respectively, with 16 bases between them. The CDR3 sequence: CASSLGGQLITEAFF. CDR3 DNA sequence: TGTGCCAGCTCACTGGGGGGACAACTCATCACTGAAGCTTTCTTT. Based on the CDR3 plus reference TRBV18 and TRBJ1-1, the full variable domain is NAGVMQNPRHLVRRRGQEARLRCSPMKGHSHVYWYRQLPEEGLKFMVYLQKENIIDESGMPKERFSAEFPKEGPSILRIQQVVRGDSAAYFCASSLGGQLITEAFFGQGTRLTVV.

This clonotype was found many times. The chain combines TRBV27 with TRBJ1-2; 11 nucleotides match TRBD1. The CDR3 sequence is 15 residues long. Germline V lookup: CDR1 MNHEY, CDR2 SMNVEV (reference sequence). The trim removed 6 bases at V and 2 bases at J, leaving 5 bases unmatched. The CDR3 DNA reads as TGTGCCAGCAGAGGACAGGGGGCGCAGAACTATGGCTACACCTTC. This encodes CASRGQGAQNYGYTF.

This clonotype was seen repeatedly, ten times or more. The chain carries TRBV20-1 and TRBJ2-5, with D uncertain. CDR1 and CDR2 (germline): DFQATT, SNEGSKA (reference sequence). This CDR3 spans 12 amino acids. Trimming removed 3 bases at V and 5 bases at J, with 10 bases between. The DNA for the CDR3 is TGCAGTGCTAGCGGTTCGGTGGAGACCCAGTACTTC. Its translation is CSASGSVETQYF.

This clonotype turned up a few times. The chain links TRBV11-2 to TRBJ1-1, with unresolved D. Germline loops: CDR1 SGHAT, CDR2 FQNNGV. With 3 bases removed from V and 0 bases from J, the gap between germline ends came to 11 bases. This CDR3 contains 15 residues. The CDR3 nucleotides read TGTGCCAGCAGCTTCGCCTCAACAGTGAACACTGAAGCTTTCTTT. Its protein product is CASSFASTVNTEAFF.

This clonotype was found many times. The V gene is TRBV7-8, the J gene TRBJ2-1; TRBD1 aligns across 8 bases. The CDR3 covers 18 residues. Germline CDR1 is SGHVS and CDR2 is FQNEAQ. Germline trimming cut 5 bases from V and 0 bases from J; bases unmatched to any gene: 12. Written as DNA, the CDR3 is TGTGCCAGCAGCCTACCTGACCCGGACAGGGACTCCTACAATGAGCAGTTCTTC. This sequence encodes CASSLPDPDRDSYNEQFF.